This TCR beta chain was sequenced during a study of immune cell composition in non-small cell lung cancer. On the study more broadly: Histologic subtype was mainly adenocarcinoma or squamous cell carcinoma.

As for this clone: The antigen is not known.

Study-wide findings and caveats: Lung adenocarcinomas had lower top 10 clone scores and clonality than squamous tumours. No significant correlation existed between pack-years smoked and tumour clonality.

Assay: immunoSEQ multiplex PCR; the TCRdb copy retains only in-frame clones and omits some. The sample contains 1,000 to 1,300 clones, 78% of which appear only once. The TCR comes from a human donor with non-small cell lung cancer. Material for sequencing was lung tumor tissue.

The CDR3 loop reads CSVDDRGYEQYF. In nucleotides, the CDR3 is TGCAGCGTTGATGACAGGGGCTACGAGCAGTACTTC. The chain couples TRBV29-1 to TRBJ2-7, with 8 bases matching TRBD1. CDR1 is SQVTM and CDR2 is ANQGSEA in the germline V gene. The CDR3 sequence is 12 residues long. J lost 3 bases, V lost 3 bases, and 1 base had no gene match.